The sequence of this TCR beta chain was determined in a study of T cell responses to AZD1222 COVID-19 vaccine. Study-level findings and limits: Among AZD1222 vaccinees, only 5 to 7 were seropositive at baseline.

Deletions cut 7 bases from V and 0 bases from J, with 4 bases between. Germline V lookup: CDR1 MNHEY, CDR2 SVGAGI. CDR3 size: 12 residues. Regarding this clone: Antigen specificity is unknown. Other DNA sequences of this sample code for an identical CDR3.

Clones were sequenced by immunoSEQ multiplex PCR, and TCRdb holds only the in-frame ones, with some missing. The data hold some 150,000 clones, with over 90% observed a single time. This receptor was taken from an adult in good health. Sequencing was performed on peripheral blood, taken on day 0 of AZD1222 vaccination. The J gene is TRBJ1-3, the V gene TRBV6-5, with D unclear. In nucleotides, the CDR3 is TGTGCCAGCAAGGGCTCTGGAAACACCATATATTTT. Its translation is CASKGSGNTIYF.